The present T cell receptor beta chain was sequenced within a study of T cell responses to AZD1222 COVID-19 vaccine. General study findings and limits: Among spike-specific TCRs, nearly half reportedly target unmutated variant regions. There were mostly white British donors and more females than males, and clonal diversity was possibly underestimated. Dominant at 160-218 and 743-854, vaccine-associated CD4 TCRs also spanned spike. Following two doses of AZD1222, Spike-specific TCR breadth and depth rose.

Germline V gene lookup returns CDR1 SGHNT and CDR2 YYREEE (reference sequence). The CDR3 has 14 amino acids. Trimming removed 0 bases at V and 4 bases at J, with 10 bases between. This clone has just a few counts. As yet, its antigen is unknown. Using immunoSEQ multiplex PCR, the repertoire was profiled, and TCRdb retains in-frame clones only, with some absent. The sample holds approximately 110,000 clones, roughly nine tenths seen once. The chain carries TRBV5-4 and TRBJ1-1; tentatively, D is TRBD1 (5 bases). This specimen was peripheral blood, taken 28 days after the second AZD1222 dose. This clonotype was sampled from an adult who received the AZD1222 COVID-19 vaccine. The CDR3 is CASSLGGQGTEAFF. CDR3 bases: TGTGCCAGCAGCTTGGGGGGCCAGGGCACTGAAGCTTTCTTT.